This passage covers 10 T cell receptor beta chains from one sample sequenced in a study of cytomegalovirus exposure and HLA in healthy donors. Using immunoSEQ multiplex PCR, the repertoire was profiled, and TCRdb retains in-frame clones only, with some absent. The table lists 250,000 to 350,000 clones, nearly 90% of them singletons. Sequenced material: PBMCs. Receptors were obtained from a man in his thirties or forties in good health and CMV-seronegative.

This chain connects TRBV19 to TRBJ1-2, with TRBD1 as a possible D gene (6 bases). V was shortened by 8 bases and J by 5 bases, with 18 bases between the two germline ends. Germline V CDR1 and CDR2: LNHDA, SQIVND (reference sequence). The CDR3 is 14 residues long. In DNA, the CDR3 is TGTGCCAGTTCTATGGGACACCGGGCGTATGGCTACACCTTC. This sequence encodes CASSMGHRAYGYTF.

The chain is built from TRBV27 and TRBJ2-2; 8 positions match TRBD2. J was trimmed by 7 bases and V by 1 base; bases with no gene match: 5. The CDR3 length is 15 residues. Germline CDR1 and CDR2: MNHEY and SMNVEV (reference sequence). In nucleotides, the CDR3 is TGTGCCAGCAGTTTATTCGGGGGGGTCAGCGGGGAGCTGTTTTTT. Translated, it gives CASSLFGGVSGELFF.

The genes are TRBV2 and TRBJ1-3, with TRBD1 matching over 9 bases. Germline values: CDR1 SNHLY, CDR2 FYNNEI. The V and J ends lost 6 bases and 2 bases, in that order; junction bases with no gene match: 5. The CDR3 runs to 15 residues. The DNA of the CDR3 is TGTGCCAGCAGACCCGGGACAGGGCCTGGAAACACCATATATTTT. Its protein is CASRPGTGPGNTIYF.

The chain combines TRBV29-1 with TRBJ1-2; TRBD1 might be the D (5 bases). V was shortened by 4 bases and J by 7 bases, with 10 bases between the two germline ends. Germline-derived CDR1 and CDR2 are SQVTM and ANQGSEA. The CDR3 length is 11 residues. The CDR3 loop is CSVGEGPGYTF. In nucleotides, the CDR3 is TGCAGCGTTGGGGAGGGGCCTGGCTACACCTTC.

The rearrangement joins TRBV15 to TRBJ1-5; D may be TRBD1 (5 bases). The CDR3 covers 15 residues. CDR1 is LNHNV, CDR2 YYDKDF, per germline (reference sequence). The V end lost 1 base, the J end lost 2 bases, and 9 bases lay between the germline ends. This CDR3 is CATSRATGRNQPQHF. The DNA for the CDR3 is TGTGCCACCAGCAGAGCTACAGGTCGCAATCAGCCCCAGCATTTT.

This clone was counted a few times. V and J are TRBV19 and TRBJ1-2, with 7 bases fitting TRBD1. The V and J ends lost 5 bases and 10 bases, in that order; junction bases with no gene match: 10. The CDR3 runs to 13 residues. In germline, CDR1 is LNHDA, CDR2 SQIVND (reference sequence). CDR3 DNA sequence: TGTGCCAGTAGTCTCGACAGGGACCTCCCCTACACCTTC. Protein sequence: CASSLDRDLPYTF.

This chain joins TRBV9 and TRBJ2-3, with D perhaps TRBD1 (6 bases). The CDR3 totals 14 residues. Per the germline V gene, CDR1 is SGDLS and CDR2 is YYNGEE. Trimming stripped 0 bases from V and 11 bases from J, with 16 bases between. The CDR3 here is CASSVGGRGHEQYF. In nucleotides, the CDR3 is TGTGCCAGCAGCGTAGGGGGTAGGGGACATGAGCAGTATTTT.

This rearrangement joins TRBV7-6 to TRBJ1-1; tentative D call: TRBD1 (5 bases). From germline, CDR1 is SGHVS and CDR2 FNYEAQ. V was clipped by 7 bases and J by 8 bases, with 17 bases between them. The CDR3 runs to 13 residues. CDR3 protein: CASTPGGPLEAFF. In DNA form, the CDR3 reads TGTGCCAGCACCCCGGGGGGACCTCTAGAAGCTTTCTTT.

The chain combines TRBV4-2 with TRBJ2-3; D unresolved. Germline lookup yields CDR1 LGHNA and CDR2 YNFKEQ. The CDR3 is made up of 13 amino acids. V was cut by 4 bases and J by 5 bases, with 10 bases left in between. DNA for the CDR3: TGTGCCAGCAGCCCAACCCAGGAAGATACGCAGTATTTT. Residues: CASSPTQEDTQYF.

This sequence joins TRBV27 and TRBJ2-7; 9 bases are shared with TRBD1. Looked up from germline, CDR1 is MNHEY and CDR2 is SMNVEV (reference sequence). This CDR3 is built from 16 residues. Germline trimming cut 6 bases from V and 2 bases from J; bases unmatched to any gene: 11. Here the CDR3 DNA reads TGTGCCAGCAGCCCGGACCCCGGGACAGGGACCTACGAGCAGTACTTC. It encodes CASSPDPGTGTYEQYF.